A selection of T cell receptor beta chains follows, all from one sample in a study of neurological immune-mediated disorders. TCRdb re-called the 5' RACE reads through MiXCR, storing one row per CDR3 protein. This table holds 69,000 or so distinct CDR3 sequences, approximately 4.6% found once. The sequenced sample was PBMCs. The receptor source for this set is a woman in her sixties or seventies with multiple sclerosis. CDR3s include the opening cysteine and the closing phenylalanine or tryptophan. Fields, in order: V gene, J gene, CDR3 length, D gene, CDR3 protein. A D gene is named only where the DNA matches it firmly.

v_gene: TRBV9
j_gene: TRBJ2-7
len: 20
d_gene: TRBD1
CDR3aa: CASSPQTGAVSPRRSYEQYF

v_gene: TRBV7-2
j_gene: TRBJ1-3
len: 17
d_gene: -
CDR3aa: CASSLAKQGLSGNTIYF

v_gene: TRBV11-3
j_gene: TRBJ2-7
len: 12
d_gene: -
CDR3aa: CASSGVASEQYF

v_gene: TRBV5-1
j_gene: TRBJ2-6
len: 13
d_gene: TRBD1
CDR3aa: CASSSGQENVLTF

v_gene: TRBV27
j_gene: TRBJ2-1
len: 11
d_gene: -
CDR3aa: CASSRANEQFF

v_gene: TRBV5-1
j_gene: TRBJ2-1
len: 15
d_gene: -
CDR3aa: CANRIRGERWDEQFF

v_gene: TRBV20-1
j_gene: TRBJ2-7
len: 14
d_gene: -
CDR3aa: CSAPGGGFFYEQYF

v_gene: TRBV7-9
j_gene: TRBJ2-1
len: 17
d_gene: TRBD2
CDR3aa: CASSFRTSGHTYNEQFF

v_gene: TRBV24-1
j_gene: TRBJ2-1
len: 13
d_gene: TRBD2
CDR3aa: CATSQGTSEEQFF

v_gene: TRBV4-3
j_gene: TRBJ2-2
len: 17
d_gene: -
CDR3aa: CASSQRIGGAGTGELFF

v_gene: TRBV7-2
j_gene: TRBJ2-1
len: 18
d_gene: -
CDR3aa: CASSLAAIPGKGLNEQFF

v_gene: TRBV7-2
j_gene: TRBJ1-2
len: 16
d_gene: TRBD1
CDR3aa: CASSSQTGVRDYGYTF

v_gene: TRBV7-2
j_gene: TRBJ2-3
len: 14
d_gene: -
CDR3aa: CASSIPSGGDTQYF

v_gene: TRBV6-5
j_gene: TRBJ1-5
len: 14
d_gene: -
CDR3aa: CASSSRGTWTPQHF

v_gene: TRBV6-5
j_gene: TRBJ2-7
len: 17
d_gene: TRBD1
CDR3aa: CASSYPPGTGSSYEQYF

v_gene: TRBV7-2
j_gene: TRBJ1-2
len: 14
d_gene: -
CDR3aa: CASRPQGFGYGYTF

v_gene: TRBV5-1
j_gene: TRBJ2-7
len: 12
d_gene: -
CDR3aa: CASSLAEGAENF

v_gene: TRBV3-1
j_gene: TRBJ1-2
len: 14
d_gene: -
CDR3aa: CASSQDVRQPGYTF

v_gene: TRBV12-3/TRBV12-4
j_gene: TRBJ1-1
len: 14
d_gene: -
CDR3aa: CASSWATPHTEAFF